The sequence of this T cell receptor beta chain was determined in a study of blood T cell repertoires in COVID-19. Across the whole study: PBMCs, B-cell-depleted T cells, or T cells were the source of the cDNA or gDNA that made up the material.

In germline, CDR1 is LNHDA, CDR2 SQIVND (reference sequence). V lost 3 bases to trimming and J lost 6 bases; unmatched junction nucleotides: 6. This CDR3 comprises 15 residues. In the source study's methods: Estimates of nucleated cell counts were drawn from the amplification of reference gene primers. TCRdb's copy holds only in-frame clones and misses some; the assay was immunoSEQ multiplex PCR. V and J calls and clone size are given by that table; D and trimming were obtained from the DNA. The data contain about 270,000 clones, 83% of them singletons. The sequenced sample consisted of peripheral blood. V usage is TRBV19 and J usage is TRBJ2-1; 9 nucleotides align to TRBD2. The source is a woman aged 45-65 years who had recovered from COVID-19. This chain's CDR3 is CASSIPLAGLNEQFF. CDR3 nucleotides: TGTGCCAGTAGTATCCCACTAGCGGGCCTCAATGAGCAGTTCTTC.